This TCR beta chain emerged from a study of blood T cell repertoires in COVID-19. Across the study: Some COVID-19 samples were acute and others convalescent; all came from the United States, Italy and Spain. T cells, B-cell-depleted T cells, or PBMCs supplied cDNA or gDNA.

In the authors' workflow: Reference gene primer amplification in the assay estimated nucleated cell counts. The method was immunoSEQ multiplex PCR; TCRdb's version includes in-frame clones alone and lacks a portion of them. V, J and clone size derive from that table, while D and trimming were established from the DNA sequence. The repertoire consists of about 120,000 clones, with around 87% occurring once and the leading ten covering almost 30%. The TCR was taken from a woman between 70 and 85 years old with acute or convalescent COVID-19. The sequenced sample was peripheral blood.

Here the CDR3 reads CASSVQGAQGEKLFF. CDR3 nucleotides: TGTGCCAGCAGCGTTCAGGGGGCGCAAGGTGAAAAACTGTTTTTT. V usage is TRBV9 and J usage is TRBJ1-4, with 8 nucleotides matching TRBD1. The germline V gene encodes CDR1 SGDLS and CDR2 YYNGEE. The CDR3 extends over 15 amino acids. V lost 2 bases, J lost 7 bases, and 7 bases stayed unmatched.